This passage covers 10 T cell receptor beta chains from one sample sequenced in a study of shared clonotypes between healthy human individuals (dated by TCRdb to about 2020). CD8 naive samples were obtained by positive selection for CCR7 among CD45RO-negative cells, yielding a CD45RA+CCR7+ population from which TemRA cells were excluded. The library was prepared using the immunoSEQ multiplex PCR assay. Not all clones reach the TCRdb copy of this immuneACCESS table, which keeps in-frame sequences only. Checked studies attribute under half of the gap to unresolved V genes and leave the rest unexplained. The sample yields fewer than 700,000 clones; approximately 96% were counted once. The ten largest clones capture over 0.095% of the sample. Sequenced sample: naive CD8+ T cells sorted from blood. The intended sense of this specimen's cell subset or site label: CD45RA+CCR7+. The receptors originated from a woman in her 30s in good health.

J is TRBJ2-1 and V is TRBV15; D not certain. The CDR3 is made up of 16 amino acids. With 0 bases removed from V and 9 bases from J, the gap between germline ends came to 18 bases. Germline CDR1 and CDR2: LNHNV and YYDKDF (reference sequence). CDR3 sequence (DNA): TGTGCCACCAGCAGAGATCACGACATCCTCCAGGTTGAGCAGTTCTTC. It codes for CATSRDHDILQVEQFF.

The chain has TRBV30 and TRBJ2-5, with D perhaps TRBD2 (5 bases). The J call may not be correct, given that the DNA end is closer to TRBJ2-7. The germline CDR1 and CDR2 sequences are GTSNPN and SVGIG (reference sequence). The CDR3 contains 17 residues. CDR3 DNA sequence: TGTGCCTGGAGTGTGTCGTCTAGCAGTTATTCGGGCTACGAGCAGTACTTC. Its protein product is CAWSVSSSSYSGYEQYF.

This clone was seen only a few times. The sample carries other DNA sequences with the same CDR3. The J gene is TRBJ1-2, the V gene TRBV27, with a weak D call TRBD1 (5 bases). CDR1 MNHEY and CDR2 SMNVEV come from the germline V gene (reference sequence). This CDR3 has 13 residues. V lost 3 bases to trimming and J lost 5 bases, with 10 bases between them. In DNA, the CDR3 is TGTGCCAGCAGTTTTGGGCGGACATATGGCTACACCTTC. Translated, it gives CASSFGRTYGYTF.

This chain connects TRBV5-1 to TRBJ2-1, with 8 bases matching TRBD1. Germline V CDR1 and CDR2: SGHRS, YFSETQ. Trimming removed 7 bases from V and 8 bases from J; junction bases left unmatched: 5. The CDR3 is 12 residues long. CDR3 sequence reads: CASGDRSDEQFF. The CDR3 DNA reads TGCGCCAGCGGGGACAGGAGCGATGAGCAGTTCTTC.

V and J are TRBV27 and TRBJ2-5; D is unresolved. The DNA end is a closer match to TRBJ2-7, so the J assignment may be wrong. This CDR3 comprises 14 residues. In germline, CDR1 is MNHEY, CDR2 SMNVEV (reference sequence). This CDR3 reads CASHGWGSSYEQYF. CDR3 nucleotide sequence: TGTGCCAGCCATGGGTGGGGTTCCTCCTACGAGCAGTACTTC.

The V gene is TRBV28, the J gene TRBJ2-1; TRBD2 aligns across 10 bases. CDR1 is MDHEN and CDR2 is SYDVKM in the germline V gene. CDR3 length equals 14 residues. V trimming: 5 bases; J trimming: 6 bases; junction bases outside the gene matches: 4. The CDR3 here is CASSISGRANEQFF. The CDR3 coding sequence is TGTGCCAGCAGTATCAGCGGGAGGGCCAATGAGCAGTTCTTC.

This chain links TRBV7-8 with TRBJ2-7; D is possibly TRBD2 (5 bases). The CDR3 length is 15 residues. Germline-derived CDR1 and CDR2 are SGHVS and FQNEAQ. The V end lost 5 bases, the J end lost 2 bases, and 16 bases lay between the germline ends. CDR3 region: CASSAPGNLTYEQYF. The CDR3 DNA reads as TGTGCCAGCAGCGCCCCGGGGAATCTAACCTACGAGCAGTACTTC.

The chain uses TRBV9 and TRBJ2-7; D gene unclear. CDR3 length equals 14 residues. The germline V and J ends were trimmed by 2 bases and 3 bases, with 12 bases remaining between them. Per the germline V gene, CDR1 is SGDLS and CDR2 is YYNGEE. The CDR3 sequence: CASSVGFQNYEQYF. The CDR3 nucleotides are TGTGCCAGCAGCGTTGGGTTTCAGAACTACGAGCAGTACTTC.

The V and J genes are TRBV4-1 and TRBJ1-1; a possible D gene is TRBD1 (6 bases). The CDR3 sequence is 15 residues long. The V and J ends lost 4 bases and 6 bases respectively, with 18 bases between them. In germline, CDR1 is MGHRA, CDR2 YSYEKL. CDR3 loop: CASSPTRGGRAEAFF. CDR3 DNA sequence: TGCGCCAGCAGCCCCACGAGAGGGGGAAGGGCTGAAGCTTTCTTT.

V usage is TRBV27 and J usage is TRBJ2-5; 9 positions match TRBD2. TRBJ2-7 matches the DNA end more closely, so the J call is doubtful. The CDR3 contains 15 residues. Germline CDR1 MNHEY, CDR2 SMNVEV (reference sequence). Here the CDR3 DNA reads TGTGCCAGCAGTTTAGCGGGAGGGAGGCACTACGAGCAGTACTTC. This sequence encodes CASSLAGGRHYEQYF.